This T cell receptor beta chain was retrieved from a study of PD-1 blockade in classical Hodgkin lymphoma. Libraries were prepared by immunoSEQ multiplex PCR; TCRdb keeps only in-frame clonotypes and omits some of them. There are about 93,000 clones in the sample; about four fifths occur only once, and about 15% lies in the top ten. Each and every patient relapsed after autologous stem cell transplantation, and patients got differing brentuximab vedotin exposure. The CDR3 is 16 residues long. Germline CDR1 is LNHDA and CDR2 is SQIVND (reference sequence). Trimming took off 0 bases at V and 4 bases at J, with 15 bases between the two ends. General study findings and limits: Researchers reported that CD4+ TCR diversity, though not CD8+, rose significantly by C4D1. Complete responders' baseline diversity resembled that of newly diagnosed patients.

The sample holds one count of this clone. Its target is not known. The sequencing used peripheral blood mononuclear cells (PBMCs), collected before the second cycle of nivolumab. This sequence originates from a human donor with classical Hodgkin lymphoma. The chain has TRBV19 and TRBJ1-1; D is undetermined. The CDR3 DNA is TGTGCCAGTAGTATAGATCTGTGGGCGGGAATCACTGAAGCTTTCTTT. Its protein product is CASSIDLWAGITEAFF.